This entry lists 5 T cell receptor beta chains sequenced from one sample in a study of early T cells in non-severe SARS-CoV-2 infection. Each CDR3 protein gets one entry after TCRdb re-called the 5' RACE reads with MiXCR. The table records tens of thousands of distinct CDR3 sequences, 4.5% to 5% of them present only once. Sequences were obtained from whole blood. These receptors were collected from an adult who was a healthcare worker with PCR-confirmed SARS-CoV-2 infection or an uninfected control (not recorded which).

In this sample, this clonotype turned up many times. The rearrangement uses TRBV29-1 and TRBJ2-2, with D uncertain. V lost 4 bases and J lost 2, with 8 bases in between. There are 13 residues in the CDR3. In germline, CDR1 is SQVTM, CDR2 ANQGSEA. The CDR3 bases are TGCAGCGTTGCAGGATTCAACACCGGGGAGCTGTTTTTT. Translating it yields CSVAGFNTGELFF.

This clonotype was counted ten times or more. The chain has TRBV7-3 and TRBJ2-3, with 10 bases matching TRBD2. Losses at the gene ends were 1 base for V and 3 bases for J; bases not matched to a gene: 4. In germline, CDR1 is SGHTA, CDR2 FQGTGA. CDR3 size: 16 residues. The CDR3 nucleotides read TGTGCCAGCAGCTTAAAGTCTAGCGGGAGTACAGATACGCAGTATTTT. Amino acid sequence: CASSLKSSGSTDTQYF.

This clonotype was found many times. The gene calls are TRBV20-1 and TRBJ1-2; 8 nucleotides line up with TRBD1. This CDR3 contains 14 residues. Trimming took 4 bases from V and 4 from J; bases not matched to a gene: 8. Germline assignment: CDR1 DFQATT and CDR2 SNEGSKA (reference sequence). CDR3 in DNA: TGCAGTGCTAAAGGACAGGGAGAAGTCTATGGCTACACCTTC. Translating it yields CSAKGQGEVYGYTF.

This clonotype was observed a handful of times. The chain recombines TRBV12-3 or TRBV12-4 with TRBJ2-1, with no clear D. The V gene lost 4 bases and the J gene lost 7 bases, with 11 bases spanning the gap. CDR3 length: 13 residues. CDR3 region: CASSSPTWNEQFF. CDR3 nucleotide sequence: TGTGCCAGCAGTTCCCCTACGTGGAATGAGCAGTTCTTC.

This clonotype was counted ten times or more. The chain has TRBV11-2 and TRBJ2-7, with unresolved D. CDR1 is SGHAT and CDR2 is FQNNGV in the germline V gene. The CDR3 consists of 12 residues. V was cut by 2 bases and J by 5 bases, with 7 bases left in between. The CDR3 DNA reads as TGTGCCAGCAGCTTAAATAGCCACGAGCAGTACTTC. It encodes CASSLNSHEQYF.